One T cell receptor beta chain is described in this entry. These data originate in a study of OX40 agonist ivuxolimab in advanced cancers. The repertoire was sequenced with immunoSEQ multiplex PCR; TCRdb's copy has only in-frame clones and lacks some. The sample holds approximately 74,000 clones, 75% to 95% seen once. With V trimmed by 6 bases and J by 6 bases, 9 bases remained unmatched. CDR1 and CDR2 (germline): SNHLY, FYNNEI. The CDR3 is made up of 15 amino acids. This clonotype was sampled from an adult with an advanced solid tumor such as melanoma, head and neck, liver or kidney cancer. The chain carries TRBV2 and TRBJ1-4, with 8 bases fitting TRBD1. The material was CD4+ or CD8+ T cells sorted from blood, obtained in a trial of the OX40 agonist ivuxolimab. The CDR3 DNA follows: TGTGCCAGCAGAGGGGGGACAGGAGGAGATGAAAAACTGTTTTTT. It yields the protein CASRGGTGGDEKLFF. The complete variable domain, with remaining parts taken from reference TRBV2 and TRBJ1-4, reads EPEVTQTPSHQVTQMGQEVILRCVPISNHLYFYWYRQILGQKVEFLVSFYNNEISEKSEIFDDQFSVERPDGSNFTLKIRSTKLEDSAMYFCASRGGTGGDEKLFFGSGTQLSVL.